The entry that follows covers one TCR beta chain sequence. Antigen unknown. The source of the sample is a study of cytomegalovirus exposure and HLA in healthy donors. Study information: HLA-typed donors were the source of about 81 million unique TCRs held in an early data release.

Points from the study as a whole: Productive status was seen about 90% or about 30% of the time for most TCR beta V segments in an earlier analysis. Roughly uniform sequencing depth across donors was assumed, possibly incorrectly. Available immune exposure information was restricted to CMV serostatus only.

Primers: 60 Vbeta forward and 13 Jbeta reverse. Measured with immunoSEQ multiplex PCR; TCRdb has only the in-frame clones, and not every one. The sample has 150,000 to 190,000 clones, roughly 75% seen once. The sample comprised PBMCs. This receptor was obtained from a man aged 18 to 29 in good health and CMV-seronegative.

The CDR3 DNA sequence: TGTGCCAGCAGCCTGGCTTTGATCATGAACACTGAAGCTTTCTTT. This codes for CASSLALIMNTEAFF. J is TRBJ1-1 and V is TRBV11-2; D gene ambiguous. V gave up 5 bases and J gave up 0 bases, with 13 bases separating them. CDR1 is SGHAT and CDR2 is FQNNGV in the germline V gene. The CDR3 is made up of 15 amino acids.